This T cell receptor beta chain was recovered during a study of blood T cell repertoires in COVID-19. This CDR3 region has 14 residues. The V gene end was trimmed by 0 bases and the J gene end by 10 bases; junction bases not matched to a gene: 4. Germline CDR1 SGDLS, CDR2 YYNGEE. Clones were sequenced by immunoSEQ multiplex PCR, and TCRdb holds only the in-frame ones, with some missing. The table has over 200,000 clones, around 79% seen once. Sequencing input: peripheral blood. This clonotype originated in an elderly woman with acute or convalescent COVID-19. The chain links TRBV9 to TRBJ1-6; 7 bases fit TRBD1. The DNA for the CDR3 is TGTGCCAGCAGCGTAGACCCAGGGGGATCACCCCTCCACTTT. This sequence encodes CASSVDPGGSPLHF.